The 17 T cell receptor beta chains given below trace back to one sample, sequenced in a study of T cell responses to AZD1222 COVID-19 vaccine. Produced via immunoSEQ multiplex PCR; TCRdb's table is partial and in-frame only. Here the sample spans under 300,000 clones, 85% to 95% being singletons. The sequenced sample was peripheral blood, obtained on day 0 of AZD1222 vaccination. Source of these receptors: an adult in good health.

With regard to this clone: The sample holds other DNA sequences that translate to the same CDR3. The CDR3 nucleotides are TGCAGTGCTAGTGGCGGCTCCACAGATACGCAGTATTTT. Amino acid sequence: CSASGGSTDTQYF. This rearrangement joins TRBV20-1 to TRBJ2-3; D not resolved. Trimming cost V 3 bases and J 2 bases, with 9 bases left between them. The CDR3 totals 13 residues. Germline V gene data show CDR1 as DFQATT and CDR2 as SNEGSKA (reference sequence).

Comment on this clone: Other DNA sequences within the sample encode an identical CDR3. This chain uses TRBV27 with TRBJ2-7, with D maybe TRBD2 (5 bases). The CDR3 length is 13 residues. Germline V gene sequence: CDR1 MNHEY, CDR2 SMNVEV (reference sequence). Trimming took 3 bases from V and 3 from J, leaving 9 bases between them. CDR3 DNA: TGTGCCAGCAGTTTTCGGGGTAGCTACGAGCAGTACTTC. This gives the protein CASSFRGSYEQYF.

The chain combines TRBV6-2 or TRBV6-3 with TRBJ1-1, with 7 bases matching TRBD1. Germline lookup yields CDR1 MNHEY and CDR2 SVGEGT. J lost 1 base, V lost 4 bases, and 9 bases had no gene match. The CDR3 loop spans 16 amino acids. DNA of the CDR3: TGTGCCAGCAGTTTTCCCCCGGGACAGAGGAACACTGAAGCTTTCTTT. As protein: CASSFPPGQRNTEAFF.

The V call is TRBV7-8, the J call TRBJ2-7; 9 positions agree with TRBD2. V lost 3 bases, J lost 4 bases, and 10 bases stayed unmatched. The CDR3 runs to 16 residues. The germline gives CDR1 SGHVS, CDR2 FQNEAQ. CDR3 sequence (DNA): TGTGCCAGCAGCTTCGGTTTCGGGCGGGGGGGATACGAGCAGTACTTC. Its translation: CASSFGFGRGGYEQYF.

The V and J genes are TRBV4-1 and TRBJ2-6, with unresolved D. Germline CDR1 and CDR2: MGHRA and YSYEKL. Trimming left V 1 base short and J 4 bases short, with 2 bases between. This CDR3 is 13 amino acids long. The CDR3 nucleotides read TGCGCCAGCAGCCAAGGGGGGGCCAACGTCCTGACTTTC. Translation: CASSQGGANVLTF.

This chain links TRBV6-5 with TRBJ1-2; D uncertain. Germline CDR1 MNHEY, CDR2 SVGAGI. The CDR3 spans 14 residues. Deletions cut 0 bases from V and 5 bases from J, with 10 bases between. The CDR3, as DNA: TGTGCCAGCAGTTACTCAATGGGGAGGTATGGCTACACCTTC. As protein: CASSYSMGRYGYTF.

This sequence joins TRBV6-5 and TRBJ2-7, with 8 bases identical to TRBD1. Germline assignment: CDR1 MNHEY and CDR2 SVGAGI. The CDR3 sequence is 15 residues long. With V trimmed by 5 bases and J by 1 base, 7 bases remained unmatched. The CDR3 nucleotides are TGTGCCAGCAGTCCCGTCGGACAGGGATCCTACGAGCAGTACTTC. This codes for CASSPVGQGSYEQYF.

The chain carries TRBV7-9 and TRBJ2-3, with D uncertain. The CDR3 length is 14 residues. V shed 6 bases and J shed 0 bases, with 10 bases lying between them. The germline CDR1 and CDR2 sequences are SEHNR and FQNEAQ (reference sequence). CDR3 sequence reads: CASRLSTSTDTQYF. The CDR3 region has the DNA TGTGCCAGCAGGTTATCCACTAGCACAGATACGCAGTATTTT.

The chain combines TRBV4-3 with TRBJ2-1; tentatively, D is TRBD1 or TRBD2 (5 bases each). V lost 4 bases to trimming and J lost 2 bases, with 9 bases between them. The V gene's germline CDR1 is LGHNA and CDR2 YSLEER. CDR3 size: 14 residues. Written as DNA, the CDR3 is TGCGCCAGCAGCCGGGACGAAACCTACAATGAGCAGTTCTTC. This translates into CASSRDETYNEQFF.

V is TRBV2 and J is TRBJ2-7; maybe TRBD2 (5 bases). V lost 6 bases to trimming and J lost 9 bases, with 15 bases between them. Germline V gene sequence: CDR1 SNHLY, CDR2 FYNNEI. This CDR3 region has 12 residues. The CDR3 loop is CASRASPLSQYF. CDR3 coding DNA: TGTGCCAGCAGGGCTAGCCCTCTCTCGCAGTACTTC. Full variable domain (rest looked up from reference TRBV2 and TRBJ2-7): EPEVTQTPSHQVTQMGQEVILRCVPISNHLYFYWYRQILGQKVEFLVSFYNNEISEKSEIFDDQFSVERPDGSNFTLKIRSTKLEDSAMYFCASRASPLSQYFGPGTRLTVT.

The V gene is TRBV28, the J gene TRBJ2-7, with 8 bases identical to TRBD1. Germline trimming cut 8 bases from V and 6 bases from J; bases unmatched to any gene: 9. The length of the CDR3 is 13 residues. Germline CDR1 MDHEN, CDR2 SYDVKM. The CDR3 DNA reads as TGTGCCAGCTACTACCAAACAGGGGGCGAGCAGTACTTC. It specifies CASYYQTGGEQYF. The full variable domain, with the rest looked up from reference TRBV28 and TRBJ2-7, is DVKVTQSSRYLVKRTGEKVFLECVQDMDHENMFWYRQDPGLGLRLIYFSYDVKMKEKGDIPEGYSVSREKKERFSLILESASTNQTSMYLCASYYQTGGEQYFGPGTRLTVT.

The chain links TRBV2 to TRBJ1-2, with D hard to call. This CDR3 has 13 residues. The germline V gene encodes CDR1 SNHLY and CDR2 FYNNEI. Trimming took 6 bases from V and 4 from J, leaving 12 bases between them. The CDR3 DNA sequence: TGTGCCAGCAGCGCGGGCTTTCTCTATGGCTACACCTTC. Translated, it gives CASSAGFLYGYTF.

This clone showed up just once. The J gene is TRBJ1-4, the V gene TRBV6-1; TRBD1 agrees at 8 bases. V shed 3 bases and J 12 bases; nucleotides not matched to a gene: 12. Germline assignment: CDR1 MNHNS and CDR2 SASEGT. This CDR3 has 15 amino acids. CDR3: CASSEDRVSLRELFF. The CDR3 coding sequence is TGTGCCAGCAGTGAGGACAGGGTATCCCTCAGGGAACTGTTTTTT.

The chain couples TRBV6-5 to TRBJ2-1, with 9 bases lining up with TRBD2. Germline trimming cut 6 bases from V and 6 bases from J; bases unmatched to any gene: 9. The CDR3 is 15 amino acids. Germline V gene lookup returns CDR1 MNHEY and CDR2 SVGAGI. CDR3 residues: CASRVGSGGTNEQFF. The CDR3 DNA sequence: TGTGCCAGCAGAGTGGGGAGCGGGGGGACCAATGAGCAGTTCTTC.

This chain connects TRBV11-2 to TRBJ1-2; D ambiguous. V gave up 1 base and J gave up 4 bases, with 4 bases separating them. Germline CDR1 is SGHAT and CDR2 is FQNNGV. The CDR3 totals 12 residues. The CDR3 DNA reads TGTGCCAGCAGCTTAGGCGCCTATGGCTACACCTTC. Protein sequence: CASSLGAYGYTF. The complete variable domain, with remaining parts taken from reference TRBV11-2 and TRBJ1-2, reads EAGVAQSPRYKIIEKRQSVAFWCNPISGHATLYWYQQILGQGPKLLIQFQNNGVVDDSQLPKDRFSAERLKGVDSTLKIQPAKLEDSAVYLCASSLGAYGYTFGSGTRLTVV.

The chain has TRBV20-1 and TRBJ1-3; D gene uncertain. Between the trimmed V and J ends, which lost 3 bases and 4 bases, there was a span of 10 bases. The germline V gene has CDR1 DFQATT and CDR2 SNEGSKA (reference sequence). The CDR3 has 13 residues. This CDR3 is CSASRGQGNTIYF. The DNA for the CDR3 is TGCAGTGCTAGTCGCGGGCAAGGAAACACCATATATTTT.

The J gene is TRBJ2-7, the V gene TRBV5-4; the D is unclear. Germline V gives CDR1 SGHNT, CDR2 YYREEE (reference sequence). This CDR3 comprises 13 residues. The V end lost 9 bases, the J end lost 0 bases, and 13 bases lay between the germline ends. The CDR3 nucleotides read TGTGCCACAAGGCCGACGAGCTCCTACGAGCAGTACTTC. Protein: CATRPTSSYEQYF.